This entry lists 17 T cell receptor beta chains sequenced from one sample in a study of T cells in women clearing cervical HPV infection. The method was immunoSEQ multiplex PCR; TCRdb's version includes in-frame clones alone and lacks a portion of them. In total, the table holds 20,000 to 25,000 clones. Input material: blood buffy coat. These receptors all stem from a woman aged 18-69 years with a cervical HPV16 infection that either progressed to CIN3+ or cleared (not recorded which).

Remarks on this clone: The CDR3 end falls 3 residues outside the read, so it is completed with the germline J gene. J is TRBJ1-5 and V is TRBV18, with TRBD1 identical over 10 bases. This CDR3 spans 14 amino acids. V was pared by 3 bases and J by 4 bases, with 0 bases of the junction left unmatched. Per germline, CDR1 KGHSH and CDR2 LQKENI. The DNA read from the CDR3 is TGTGCCAGCTCACCGGACAGGGGGAATCAGCCC. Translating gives CASSPDRGNQP. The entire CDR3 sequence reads CASSPDRGNQPQHF.

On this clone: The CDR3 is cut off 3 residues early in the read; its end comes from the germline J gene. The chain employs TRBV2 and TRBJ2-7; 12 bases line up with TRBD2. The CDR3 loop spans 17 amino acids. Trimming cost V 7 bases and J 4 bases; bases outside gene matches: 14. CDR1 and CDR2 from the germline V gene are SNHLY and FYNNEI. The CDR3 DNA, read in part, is TGTGCCAGCAACTATCGACTAGCGGGAGTCTGGGGTTACGAG. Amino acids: CASNYRLAGVWGYE. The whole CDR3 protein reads CASNYRLAGVWGYEQYF.

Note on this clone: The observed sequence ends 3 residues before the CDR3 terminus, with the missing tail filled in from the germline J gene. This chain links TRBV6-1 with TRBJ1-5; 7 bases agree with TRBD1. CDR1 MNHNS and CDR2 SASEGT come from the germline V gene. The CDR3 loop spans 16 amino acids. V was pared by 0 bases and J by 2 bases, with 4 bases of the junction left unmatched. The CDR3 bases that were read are TGTGCCAGCAGTGAAGCGCCCGGACAGGGCAATCAGCCC. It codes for CASSEAPGQGNQP. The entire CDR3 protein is CASSEAPGQGNQPQHF.

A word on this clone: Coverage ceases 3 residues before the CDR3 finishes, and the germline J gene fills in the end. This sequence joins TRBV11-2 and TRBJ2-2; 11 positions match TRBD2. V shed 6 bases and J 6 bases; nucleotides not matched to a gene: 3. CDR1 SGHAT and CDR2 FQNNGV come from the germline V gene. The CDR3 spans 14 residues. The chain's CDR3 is CASRNSGGAGELFF. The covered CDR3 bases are TGTGCCAGCAGGAATAGCGGGGGGGCCGGGGAG.

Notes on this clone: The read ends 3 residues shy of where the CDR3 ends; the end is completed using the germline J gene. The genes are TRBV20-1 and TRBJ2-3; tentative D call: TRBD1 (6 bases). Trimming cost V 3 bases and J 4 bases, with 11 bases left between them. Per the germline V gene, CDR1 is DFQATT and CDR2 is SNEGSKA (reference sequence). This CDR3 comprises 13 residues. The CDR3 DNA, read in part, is TGCAGTGCTAGTGGACAGCTTCCAGATACG. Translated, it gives CSASGQLPDT. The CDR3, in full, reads CSASGQLPDTQYF.

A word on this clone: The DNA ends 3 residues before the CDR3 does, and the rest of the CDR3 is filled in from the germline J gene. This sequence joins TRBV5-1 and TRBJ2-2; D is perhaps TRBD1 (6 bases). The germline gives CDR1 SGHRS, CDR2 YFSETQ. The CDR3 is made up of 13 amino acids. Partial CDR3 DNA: TGCGCCAGCAGCGGGGGCGAGGCAACAAGG. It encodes CASSGGEATR. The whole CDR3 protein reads CASSGGEATRLFF.

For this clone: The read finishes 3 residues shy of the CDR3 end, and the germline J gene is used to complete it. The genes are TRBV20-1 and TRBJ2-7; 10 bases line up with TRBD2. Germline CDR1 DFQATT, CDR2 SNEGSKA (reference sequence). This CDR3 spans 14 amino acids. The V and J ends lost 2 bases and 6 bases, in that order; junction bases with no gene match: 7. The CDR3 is CSARLSSGSGEQYF. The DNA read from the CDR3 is TGCAGTGCTAGATTGTCTAGCGGGAGCGGCGAG.

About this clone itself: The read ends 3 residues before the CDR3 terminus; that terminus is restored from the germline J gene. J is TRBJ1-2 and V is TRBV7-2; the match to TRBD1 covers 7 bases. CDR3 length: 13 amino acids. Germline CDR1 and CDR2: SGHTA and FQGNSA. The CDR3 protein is CASSQRTGSGYTF. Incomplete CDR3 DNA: TGTGCCAGCAGCCAACGGACAGGTTCCGGC.

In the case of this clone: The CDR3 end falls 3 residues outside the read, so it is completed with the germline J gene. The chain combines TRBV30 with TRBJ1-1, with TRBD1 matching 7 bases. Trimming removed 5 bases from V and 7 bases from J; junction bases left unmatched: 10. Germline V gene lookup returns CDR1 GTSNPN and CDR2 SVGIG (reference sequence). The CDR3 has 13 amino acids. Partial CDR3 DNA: TGTGCCTGGTTTAAAGGGACAGTGGGTGAA. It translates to CAWFKGTVGE. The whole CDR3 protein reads CAWFKGTVGEAFF.

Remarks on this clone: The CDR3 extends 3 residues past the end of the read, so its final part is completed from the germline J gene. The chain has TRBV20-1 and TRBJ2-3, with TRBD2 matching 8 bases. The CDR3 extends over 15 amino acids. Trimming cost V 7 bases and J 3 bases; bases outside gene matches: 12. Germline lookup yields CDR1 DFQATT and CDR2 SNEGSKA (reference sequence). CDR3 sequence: CSVYAFGGRTDTQYF. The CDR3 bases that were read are TGCAGTGTGTACGCCTTTGGCGGGAGGACAGATACG.

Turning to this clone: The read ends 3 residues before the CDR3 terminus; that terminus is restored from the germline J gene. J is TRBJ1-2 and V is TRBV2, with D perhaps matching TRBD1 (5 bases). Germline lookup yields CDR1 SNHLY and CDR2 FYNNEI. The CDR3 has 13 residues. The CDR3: CASRPLGASGYTF. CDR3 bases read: TGTGCCAGCCGTCCCCTAGGGGCGAGCGGC.

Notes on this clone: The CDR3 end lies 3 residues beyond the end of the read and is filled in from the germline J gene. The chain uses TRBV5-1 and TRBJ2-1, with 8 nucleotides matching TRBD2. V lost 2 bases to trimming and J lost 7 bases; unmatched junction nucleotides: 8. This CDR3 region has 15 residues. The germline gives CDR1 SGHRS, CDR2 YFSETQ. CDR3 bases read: TGCGCCAGCAGCTTCGCCCCGGGACTAGAGAATGAG. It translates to CASSFAPGLENE. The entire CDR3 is CASSFAPGLENEQFF.

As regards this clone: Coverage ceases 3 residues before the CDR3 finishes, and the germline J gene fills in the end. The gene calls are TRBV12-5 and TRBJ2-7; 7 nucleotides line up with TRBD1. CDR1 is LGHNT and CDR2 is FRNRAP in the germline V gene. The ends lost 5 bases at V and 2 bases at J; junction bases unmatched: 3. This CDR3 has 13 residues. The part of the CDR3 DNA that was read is TGTGCTAGTGGTACAGGGGACACCTACGAG. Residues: CASGTGDTYE. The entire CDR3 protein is CASGTGDTYEQYF.

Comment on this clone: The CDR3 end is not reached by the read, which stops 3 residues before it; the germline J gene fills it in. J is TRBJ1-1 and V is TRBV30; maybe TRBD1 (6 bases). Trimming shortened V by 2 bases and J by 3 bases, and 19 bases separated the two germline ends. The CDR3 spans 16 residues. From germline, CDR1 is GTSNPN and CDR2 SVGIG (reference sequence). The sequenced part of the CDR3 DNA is TGTGCCTGGAGTAGGGGGGGGCGGAGGATGGACACTGAA. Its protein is CAWSRGGRRMDTE. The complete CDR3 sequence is CAWSRGGRRMDTEAFF.

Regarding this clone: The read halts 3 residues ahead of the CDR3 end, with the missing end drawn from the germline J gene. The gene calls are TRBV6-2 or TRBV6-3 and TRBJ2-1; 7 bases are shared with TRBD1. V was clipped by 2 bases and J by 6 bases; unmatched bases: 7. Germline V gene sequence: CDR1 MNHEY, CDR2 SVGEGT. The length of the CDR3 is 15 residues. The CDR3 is CASSYKAKGANEQFF. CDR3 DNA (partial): TGTGCCAGCAGTTACAAGGCCAAGGGGGCCAATGAG.

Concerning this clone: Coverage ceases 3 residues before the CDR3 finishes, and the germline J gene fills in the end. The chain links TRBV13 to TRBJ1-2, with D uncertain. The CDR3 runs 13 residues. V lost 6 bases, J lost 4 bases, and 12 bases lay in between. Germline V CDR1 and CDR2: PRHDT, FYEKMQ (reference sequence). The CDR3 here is CASSWTAGYGYTF. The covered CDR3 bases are TGTGCCAGCAGTTGGACGGCGGGCTATGGC.

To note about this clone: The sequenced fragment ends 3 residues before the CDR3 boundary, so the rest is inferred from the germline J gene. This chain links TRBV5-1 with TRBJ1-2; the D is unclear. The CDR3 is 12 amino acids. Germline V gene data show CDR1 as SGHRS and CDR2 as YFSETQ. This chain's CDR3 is CASSLEGRGYTF. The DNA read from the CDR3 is TGCGCCAGCAGCTTGGAAGGGCGAGGC.